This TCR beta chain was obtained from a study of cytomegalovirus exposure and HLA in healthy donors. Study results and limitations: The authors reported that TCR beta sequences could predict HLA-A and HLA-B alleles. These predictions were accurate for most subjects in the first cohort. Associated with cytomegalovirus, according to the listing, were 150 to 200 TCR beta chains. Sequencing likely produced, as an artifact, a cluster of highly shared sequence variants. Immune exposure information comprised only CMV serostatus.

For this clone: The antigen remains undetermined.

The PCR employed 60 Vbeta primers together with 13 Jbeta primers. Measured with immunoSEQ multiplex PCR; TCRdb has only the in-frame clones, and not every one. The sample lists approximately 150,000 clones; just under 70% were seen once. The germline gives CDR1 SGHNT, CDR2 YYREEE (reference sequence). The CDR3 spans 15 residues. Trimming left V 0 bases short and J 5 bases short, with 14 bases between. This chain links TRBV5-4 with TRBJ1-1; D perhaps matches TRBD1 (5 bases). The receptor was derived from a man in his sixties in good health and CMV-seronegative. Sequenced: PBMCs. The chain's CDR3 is CASSLAAGRETEAFF. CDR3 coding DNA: TGTGCCAGCAGCTTGGCGGCGGGGCGGGAAACTGAAGCTTTCTTT.